This passage covers 6 T cell receptor beta chains from one sample sequenced in a study of immune cell composition in non-small cell lung cancer (dated by TCRdb to 2017 to 2019). Libraries came from the immunoSEQ multiplex PCR assay. TCRdb provides this immuneACCESS table in a form limited to in-frame rearrangements. Some clones are lacking; in checked studies, under half of them reflect an unresolved V gene, and why the rest are absent is not known. The sample profile shows about 4,000 clones; 74% of them were found once. Less than 30% of the sample is held by the ten biggest clonotypes. Sequencing was done on a sample of lung tumor tissue. The receptors stem from a human donor with non-small cell lung cancer.

There are a few counts of this clone. The chain couples TRBV7-2 to TRBJ2-7; D is perhaps TRBD1 (6 bases). CDR3 length: 14 residues. The ends were cut back, 5 bases at V and 2 bases at J, with 13 bases in the middle. The germline V gene encodes CDR1 SGHTA and CDR2 FQGNSA. The CDR3 DNA is TGTGCCAGCAGCCCAAATGGGGGCCCCTACGAGCAGTACTTC. Amino acid sequence: CASSPNGGPYEQYF.

The rearrangement joins TRBV7-2 to TRBJ2-3, with 10 bases fitting TRBD2. J was trimmed by 4 bases and V by 3 bases; bases with no gene match: 7. In germline, CDR1 is SGHTA, CDR2 FQGNSA. The CDR3 contains 16 residues. CDR3 sequence (DNA): TGTGCCAGCAGCTTGGATAGCGGGAGGTCCGCAGATACGCAGTATTTT. Translation gives CASSLDSGRSADTQYF.

The V gene is TRBV29-1, the J gene TRBJ2-1; 11 positions match TRBD1. Unmatched junction bases numbered 3, after V lost 4 bases and J lost 7 bases. The CDR3 length is 13 residues. The germline V gene encodes CDR1 SQVTM and CDR2 ANQGSEA. In DNA form, the CDR3 reads TGCAGCGTTGTGGACAGGGGGCAGAATGAGCAGTTCTTC. Translation gives CSVVDRGQNEQFF.

The CDR3 DNA is TGCGCCAGCAGCTTGGAACAGGGCGGACAGGCTTTCACCTTC. It codes for CASSLEQGGQAFTF. V and J are TRBV5-1 and TRBJ1-2; 7 nucleotides align to TRBD1. Germline trimming cut 0 bases from V and 13 bases from J; bases unmatched to any gene: 12. The CDR3 extends over 14 amino acids. Germline loops: CDR1 SGHRS, CDR2 YFSETQ.

The CDR3 nucleotides read TGTGCCAGTGGGACAGGGGGCGGGGCAGATACGCAGTATTTT. This gives the protein CASGTGGGADTQYF. The chain recombines TRBV19 with TRBJ2-3; 12 bases map to TRBD1. Germline V gives CDR1 LNHDA, CDR2 SQIVND (reference sequence). Trimming at V came to 8 bases and at J to 4 bases, leaving 4 bases not matched to a gene. The CDR3 contains 14 residues.

J is TRBJ2-7 and V is TRBV7-2, with a possible D match to TRBD1 (7 bases). V was cut by 2 bases and J by 4 bases, with 18 bases left in between. Germline CDR1 reads SGHTA; CDR2 reads FQGNSA. The CDR3 consists of 16 residues. In DNA, the CDR3 is TGTGCCAGCAGCTTACAGGGGGGCGGGATTGGGTACGAGCAGTACTTC. It specifies CASSLQGGGIGYEQYF.